These 8 T cell receptor beta chains share one sample of origin, sequenced in a study of blood T cell repertoires in COVID-19. Data came from immunoSEQ multiplex PCR; TCRdb stores just in-frame clones and leaves some out. The table records just over 650,000 clones, just under 90% of them present only once. The specimen sequenced was peripheral blood. Receptors originate from a woman aged 18-29 years with acute or convalescent COVID-19.

This clone was detected only once. This chain connects TRBV7-9 to TRBJ2-1, with a weak D call TRBD1 (6 bases). The CDR3 totals 18 residues. Germline CDR1 is SEHNR and CDR2 is FQNEAQ (reference sequence). Trimming removed 3 bases from V and 2 bases from J, with 20 bases in between. DNA for the CDR3: TGTGCCAGCAGCTTGAACCGCCCAGGGGTAAAAACCTACAATGAGCAGTTCTTC. It yields the protein CASSLNRPGVKTYNEQFF.

This clone was seen more than once but under ten times. The junction shows a germline mismatch at one end, possibly a read error. The chain joins TRBV4-1 to TRBJ1-1; no clear D. Germline V CDR1 and CDR2: MGHRA, YSYEKL. The length of the CDR3 is 15 residues. CDR3 loop: CASTQHPQMNTEAFF. CDR3 in DNA: TGCGCCAGCACCCAACACCCCCAGATGAACACTGAAGCTTTCTTT.

The chain carries TRBV5-3 and TRBJ1-1; a possible D gene is TRBD1 (5 bases). TRBV5-3 is an open reading frame whose function is uncertain. Trimming pared 2 bases from V and 2 bases from J, leaving 19 bases between. The CDR3 covers 17 residues. The CDR3 region is CARSFRGANRLNTEAFF. Written as DNA, the CDR3 is TGTGCCAGAAGCTTCCGCGGGGCAAACAGGTTAAACACTGAAGCTTTCTTT.

This chain joins TRBV6-5 and TRBJ2-2; D remains ambiguous. This CDR3 is 12 amino acids long. CDR1 and CDR2 (germline): MNHEY, SVGAGI. V was clipped by 0 bases and J by 7 bases, with 3 bases between them. The CDR3 reads CASSYSGGELFF. The CDR3, as DNA: TGTGCCAGCAGTTACTCCGGCGGGGAGCTGTTTTTT.

The J gene is TRBJ2-7, the V gene TRBV9, with no clear D. Germline CDR1 reads SGDLS; CDR2 reads YYNGEE. This CDR3 is built from 14 residues. Between the trimmed V and J ends, which lost 3 bases and 4 bases, there was a span of 14 bases. This CDR3 is CASSGDWSPYEQYF. CDR3 in DNA: TGTGCCAGCAGCGGCGACTGGAGTCCTTACGAGCAGTACTTC.

The sample holds a few counts of this clone. This CDR3 reads CASTQGINQPQHF. In DNA form, the CDR3 reads TGTGCCAGCACCCAGGGAATTAATCAGCCCCAGCATTTT. The V call is TRBV28, the J call TRBJ1-5, with a tentative D call TRBD1 (5 bases). CDR3 length: 13 amino acids. Germline CDR1 MDHEN, CDR2 SYDVKM. With 7 bases removed from V and 4 bases from J, the gap between germline ends came to 11 bases.

The V call is TRBV15, the J call TRBJ2-7; 9 bases match TRBD1. V lost 3 bases and J lost 0; bases outside the gene matches: 3. This CDR3 contains 15 residues. In germline, CDR1 is LNHNV, CDR2 YYDKDF (reference sequence). The CDR3 DNA is TGTGCCACCAGCAGGGACAGGGGCCTCTCCTACGAGCAGTACTTC. Its translation: CATSRDRGLSYEQYF.

The J gene is TRBJ2-2, the V gene TRBV29-1; D unresolved. Germline CDR1 and CDR2: SQVTM and ANQGSEA. The CDR3 is made up of 14 amino acids. The germline V and J ends were trimmed by 5 bases and 0 bases, with 10 bases remaining between them. CDR3: CSVSKQTNTGELFF. CDR3 sequence (DNA): TGCAGCGTTTCGAAACAGACGAACACCGGGGAGCTGTTTTTT.